The next 30 T cell receptor beta chains were all read from a single sample in a study of early T cells in non-severe SARS-CoV-2 infection. TCRdb called the 5' RACE reads again in MiXCR, with one record for every CDR3 protein. The sample includes approximately 70,000 distinct CDR3 sequences, around 12% of them seen just once. Sequencing used whole blood, obtained at baseline. The receptor set was obtained from an adult who was a healthcare worker with PCR-confirmed SARS-CoV-2 infection or an uninfected control (not recorded which).

The V gene is TRBV18, the J gene TRBJ2-2, with TRBD1 as a possible D gene (5 bases). Trimming pared 4 bases from V and 0 bases from J, leaving 6 bases between. This CDR3 spans 14 amino acids. The germline V gene encodes CDR1 KGHSH and CDR2 LQKENI. The CDR3 protein is CASSRQTNTGELFF. In DNA form, the CDR3 reads TGTGCCAGCTCACGACAGACGAACACCGGGGAGCTGTTTTTT. Filled out from reference TRBV18 and TRBJ2-2, the complete variable domain reads NAGVMQNPRHLVRRRGQEARLRCSPMKGHSHVYWYRQLPEEGLKFMVYLQKENIIDESGMPKERFSAEFPKEGPSILRIQQVVRGDSAAYFCASSRQTNTGELFFGEGSRLTVL.

This clonotype occurred many times. The chain joins TRBV18 to TRBJ1-4; D gene unclear. V gave up 6 bases and J gave up 2 bases, with 13 bases separating them. CDR3 length equals 15 residues. CDR1 KGHSH and CDR2 LQKENI come from the germline V gene. The CDR3 sequence is CASSPNPVTNEKLFF. In nucleotides, the CDR3 is TGTGCCAGCTCTCCAAACCCGGTCACTAATGAAAAACTGTTTTTT.

V usage is TRBV28 and J usage is TRBJ1-3; D possibly corresponds to TRBD1 (6 bases). Between the trimmed V and J ends, which lost 5 bases and 14 bases, there was a span of 19 bases. Germline V CDR1 and CDR2: MDHEN, SYDVKM. The CDR3 length is 13 residues. The CDR3 coding sequence is TGTGCCAGCAGTCTAGGACAGCCGCTGGGCCTATATTTT. Protein product: CASSLGQPLGLYF.

This clonotype has only a few counts. The V gene is TRBV10-1, the J gene TRBJ1-2; the match to TRBD1 covers 10 bases. V shed 8 bases and J 4 bases; nucleotides not matched to a gene: 7. Germline V gene lookup returns CDR1 WNHNN and CDR2 SYGVQD (reference sequence). CDR3 length: 14 amino acids. The CDR3: CASQRDRGGYGYTF. In DNA form, the CDR3 reads TGCGCCAGCCAACGGGACAGGGGAGGCTATGGCTACACCTTC.

This clonotype was picked up a small number of times. The chain employs TRBV27 and TRBJ2-7, with TRBD2 matching 12 bases. The length of the CDR3 is 14 residues. Germline V gene lookup returns CDR1 MNHEY and CDR2 SMNVEV (reference sequence). V was pared by 7 bases and J by 2 bases, with 3 bases of the junction left unmatched. CDR3 bases: TGTGCCAGCAAACTAGCGGGGGGCCCCTACGAGCAGTACTTC. It yields the protein CASKLAGGPYEQYF.

This clonotype showed up many times. The chain has TRBV19 and TRBJ2-6; D gene uncertain. Germline-derived CDR1 and CDR2 are LNHDA and SQIVND (reference sequence). The germline V and J ends were trimmed by 3 bases and 0 bases, with 15 bases remaining between them. CDR3 length: 18 residues. CDR3 DNA sequence: TGTGCCAGTAGTATTTCGGGCTACCCGAGCTCTGGGGCCAACGTCCTGACTTTC. It codes for CASSISGYPSSGANVLTF.

This clonotype was observed many times. The CDR3 DNA reads as TGTGCCAGCAGCCGACTAGCGGGGAACGAGCAGTACTTC. Translating gives CASSRLAGNEQYF. This sequence joins TRBV5-6 and TRBJ2-7, with 11 positions matching TRBD2. This CDR3 comprises 13 residues. Germline V gene data show CDR1 as SGHDT and CDR2 as YYEEEE. The V and J ends lost 4 bases and 5 bases, in that order; junction bases with no gene match: 2.

This clonotype was seen more than once but under ten times. The chain combines TRBV28 with TRBJ2-2; 7 bases agree with TRBD2. V lost 3 bases to trimming and J lost 6 bases; unmatched junction nucleotides: 7. This CDR3 comprises 15 residues. Germline V CDR1 and CDR2: MDHEN, SYDVKM. The CDR3 loop is CASSLGTAGAGELFF. The CDR3 bases are TGTGCCAGCAGTTTGGGGACCGCGGGGGCCGGGGAGCTGTTTTTT.

This clonotype was seen a handful of times. Germline and junction disagree at one end, which may indicate a read error. This chain links TRBV20-1 with TRBJ2-1; 10 bases align to TRBD2. The germline V gene encodes CDR1 DFQATT and CDR2 SNEGSKA (reference sequence). CDR3 length: 16 amino acids. CDR3 nucleotides: TGCAGTGCCAGAGTGGACTGGACTAGCGGCTACAATGAGCAGTTCTTC. Protein: CSARVDWTSGYNEQFF.

This chain connects TRBV6-6 to TRBJ1-6; 7 bases are shared with TRBD1. J lost 10 bases, V lost 6 bases, and 6 bases had no gene match. Germline-derived CDR1 and CDR2 are MNHNY and SVGAGI (reference sequence). This CDR3 is 13 amino acids long. The CDR3 bases are TGTGCCAGCAGCCCGACAGGGAACTCACCCCTCCACTTT. Translated, it gives CASSPTGNSPLHF.

The J gene is TRBJ2-7, the V gene TRBV12-3 or TRBV12-4; 11 bases agree with TRBD2. CDR3 length equals 14 residues. J lost 7 bases, V lost 6 bases, and 8 bases had no gene match. CDR3 in amino acids: CASRIAGGPREQYF. CDR3 DNA sequence: TGTGCCAGCAGAATAGCGGGGGGGCCTCGGGAGCAGTACTTC.

This chain links TRBV7-2 with TRBJ2-7; 7 bases are shared with TRBD1. Trimming cost V 3 bases and J 1 base; bases outside gene matches: 6. In germline, CDR1 is SGHTA, CDR2 FQGNSA. The length of the CDR3 is 15 residues. The CDR3 DNA follows: TGTGCCAGCAGCTTCAATCCGGGACAGTCCTACGAGCAGTACTTC. It encodes CASSFNPGQSYEQYF.

The gene calls are TRBV6-4 and TRBJ1-1; D uncertain. Germline CDR1 and CDR2: MRHNA and SNTAGT. V lost 0 bases, J lost 4 bases, and 9 bases lay in between. The CDR3 is 14 residues long. As DNA, the CDR3 is TGTGCCAGCAGTGACTCCGGACTGCGCACTGAAGCTTTCTTT. Translation: CASSDSGLRTEAFF.

This clonotype was detected ten times or more. The chain employs TRBV29-1 and TRBJ1-3; D is unresolved. Germline loops: CDR1 SQVTM, CDR2 ANQGSEA. The CDR3 is made up of 14 amino acids. Trimming cost V 4 bases and J 2 bases, with 12 bases left between them. CDR3 sequence reads: CSVAPQTAGNTIYF. The CDR3 DNA sequence: TGCAGCGTTGCCCCGCAAACGGCTGGAAACACCATATATTTT.

The J gene is TRBJ1-6, the V gene TRBV18, with D possibly being TRBD1 (6 bases). The germline gives CDR1 KGHSH, CDR2 LQKENI. V was shortened by 2 bases and J by 4 bases, with 12 bases between the two germline ends. The CDR3 contains 16 residues. The CDR3 here is CASSPTGAGYNSPLHF. The CDR3 DNA reads TGTGCCAGCTCACCAACGGGGGCTGGGTATAATTCACCCCTCCACTTT.

This chain uses TRBV7-6 with TRBJ1-6, with D hard to call. CDR1 and CDR2 from the germline V gene are SGHVS and FNYEAQ. The length of the CDR3 is 12 residues. Trimming shortened V by 5 bases and J by 8 bases, and 7 bases separated the two germline ends. CDR3 amino acids: CASSLPDSPLHF. The CDR3 DNA reads TGTGCCAGCAGCCTACCCGATTCACCCCTCCACTTT.

This clonotype was counted at least ten times. This sequence joins TRBV6-2 or TRBV6-3 and TRBJ2-1, with 7 bases lining up with TRBD1. V was pared by 0 bases and J by 16 bases, with 6 bases of the junction left unmatched. The CDR3 length is 12 residues. Per germline, CDR1 MNHEY and CDR2 SVGEGT. The chain's CDR3 is CASSYSGTAIFF. The CDR3 nucleotides read TGTGCCAGCAGTTACTCGGGGACAGCGATATTCTTC.

The rearrangement links TRBV20-1 to TRBJ2-7, with D possibly TRBD1 on 6 matching bases. From germline, CDR1 is DFQATT and CDR2 SNEGSKA (reference sequence). The CDR3 sequence is 14 residues long. Between the trimmed V and J ends, which lost 6 bases and 3 bases, there was a span of 18 bases. CDR3 amino acids: CSARSGGIHYEQYF. The CDR3 DNA follows: TGCAGTGCCAGGAGTGGGGGCATCCACTACGAGCAGTACTTC.

The chain employs TRBV5-4 and TRBJ1-6; 8 nucleotides line up with TRBD1. This CDR3 has 15 residues. V shed 4 bases, J shed 9 bases, and the junction held 9 bases outside the gene matches. The germline CDR1 and CDR2 sequences are SGHNT and YYREEE (reference sequence). CDR3 nucleotides: TGTGCCAGCAGCACCGGACAGGGACTCTTTTCACCCCTCCACTTT. Residues: CASSTGQGLFSPLHF.

This clonotype was observed a handful of times. This chain links TRBV12-3 or TRBV12-4 with TRBJ2-2, with D perhaps assigned TRBD1 or TRBD2 (5 bases each). The CDR3 is 13 amino acids. V was shortened by 11 bases and J by 1 base, with 11 bases between the two germline ends. CDR3 DNA: TGTGCCGGAAGGGACCAGAACACCGGGGAGCTGTTTTTT. It codes for CAGRDQNTGELFF.

The chain couples TRBV6-2 or TRBV6-3 to TRBJ1-5; D uncertain. V was trimmed by 6 bases and J by 0 bases, leaving 12 bases between them. Germline CDR1 MNHEY, CDR2 SVGEGT. The CDR3 extends over 15 amino acids. CDR3: CASRPFFNSNQPQHF. The CDR3 coding sequence is TGTGCCAGCAGACCATTCTTTAATAGCAATCAGCCCCAGCATTTT.

This chain connects TRBV29-1 to TRBJ2-3; 8 nucleotides line up with TRBD2. After removal of 2 bases from V and 2 bases from J, the junction contained 6 bases not matched to a gene. CDR3 length: 15 residues. Germline V CDR1 and CDR2: SQVTM, ANQGSEA. CDR3 coding DNA: TGCAGCGTTGAAAGGCGGGGGGATTACACAGATACGCAGTATTTT. The encoded protein is CSVERRGDYTDTQYF.

This clonotype was counted many times. The rearrangement joins TRBV5-4 to TRBJ2-3; possible D gene TRBD2, 5 bases. Germline V gives CDR1 SGHNT, CDR2 YYREEE (reference sequence). V shed 2 bases and J shed 4 bases, with 11 bases lying between them. The CDR3 covers 14 residues. DNA of the CDR3: TGTGCCAGCAGCTTCGGGATTTGGGCAGATACGCAGTATTTT. The encoded protein is CASSFGIWADTQYF.

The rearrangement uses TRBV7-9 and TRBJ1-1; perhaps TRBD1 as D (5 bases). V lost 8 bases to trimming and J lost 3 bases, with 13 bases between them. Germline-derived CDR1 and CDR2 are SEHNR and FQNEAQ (reference sequence). The CDR3 is 13 amino acids. CDR3 residues: CASAAGRYTEAFF. CDR3 bases: TGTGCCAGCGCGGCAGGGCGGTACACTGAAGCTTTCTTT.

CDR3 protein: CASTPGLGNQETQYF. CDR3 DNA: TGTGCCAGCACGCCGGGACTAGGGAACCAAGAGACCCAGTACTTC. The chain carries TRBV11-2 and TRBJ2-5; TRBD2 matches at 8 bases. Germline CDR1 is SGHAT and CDR2 is FQNNGV. The CDR3 is 15 amino acids. V was pared by 7 bases and J by 0 bases, with 7 bases of the junction left unmatched.

This clonotype was picked up many times. The chain has TRBV7-8 and TRBJ2-7; D ambiguous. This CDR3 comprises 14 residues. Trimming shortened V by 1 base and J by 3 bases, and 10 bases separated the two germline ends. The V gene's germline CDR1 is SGHVS and CDR2 FQNEAQ. The CDR3, as DNA: TGTGCCAGCAGCTTAGGCCCGAAAAACTACGAGCAGTACTTC. Its translation is CASSLGPKNYEQYF.

This clonotype has only a few counts. This rearrangement joins TRBV28 to TRBJ2-7; a possible D gene is TRBD2 (5 bases). CDR3 length: 15 amino acids. V was cut by 6 bases and J by 0 bases, with 15 bases left in between. Per the germline V gene, CDR1 is MDHEN and CDR2 is SYDVKM. The CDR3 nucleotides read TGTGCCAGCAGCCGTCCGTCCGGGGACTCCTACGAGCAGTACTTC. It codes for CASSRPSGDSYEQYF.

The V gene is TRBV10-1, the J gene TRBJ1-1; D remains ambiguous. This CDR3 is built from 13 residues. Germline V gene lookup returns CDR1 WNHNN and CDR2 SYGVQD (reference sequence). V lost 7 bases and J 1 base, leaving 10 bases between the germline ends. Here the CDR3 reads CASTEQRNTEAFF. Written as DNA, the CDR3 is TGCGCCAGCACCGAACAGAGGAACACTGAAGCTTTCTTT.

The chain is built from TRBV7-9 and TRBJ2-1; the match to TRBD2 covers 14 bases. This CDR3 has 16 residues. Germline lookup yields CDR1 SEHNR and CDR2 FQNEAQ (reference sequence). V dropped 5 bases and J dropped 3; count of bases not matched to a gene: 3. This chain's CDR3 is CASSPGTSGSYNEQFF. The DNA of the CDR3 is TGTGCCAGCAGCCCCGGGACTAGCGGGAGCTACAATGAGCAGTTCTTC.

This clonotype was seen more than once but under ten times. This chain links TRBV18 with TRBJ1-6; no clear D gene. The V end was cut by 3 bases, the J end by 6 bases, with 15 bases between. CDR1 and CDR2 (germline): KGHSH, LQKENI. The CDR3 has 16 residues. The CDR3 bases are TGTGCCAGCTCACCGATTATGGCCGTTCCTAATTCACCCCTCCACTTT. It yields the protein CASSPIMAVPNSPLHF.